One and the same sample provided the 19 T cell receptor beta chains below, sequenced in a study of blood T cell repertoires in COVID-19. Measured with immunoSEQ multiplex PCR; TCRdb has only the in-frame clones, and not every one. This sample carries some 250,000 clones, 75% to 90% of them seen once, and the ten largest clones take over 1.5%. Sequenced: PBMCs or T cells enriched from blood (not recorded which). The receptors were gathered from a woman aged 45-60 years who had recovered from COVID-19.

The chain couples TRBV28 to TRBJ1-6; no reliable D call. V lost 5 bases and J lost 11, with 10 bases in between. Germline values: CDR1 MDHEN, CDR2 SYDVKM. This CDR3 is 12 amino acids long. The CDR3 DNA reads as TGTGCCAGCAGTCTCCCCCCGGCACCCCTCCACTTT. The encoded protein is CASSLPPAPLHF. Variable domain in full (rest from reference TRBV28 and TRBJ1-6): DVKVTQSSRYLVKRTGEKVFLECVQDMDHENMFWYRQDPGLGLRLIYFSYDVKMKEKGDIPEGYSVSREKKERFSLILESASTNQTSMYLCASSLPPAPLHFGNGTRLTVT.

This clone showed up just a few times. This sequence joins TRBV6-5 and TRBJ2-7, with TRBD2 matching 8 bases. There are 15 residues in the CDR3. Germline V gene data show CDR1 as MNHEY and CDR2 as SVGAGI. V lost 7 bases, J lost 5 bases, and 13 bases stayed unmatched. DNA for the CDR3: TGTGCCAGCACATCGAGTATAGCGGGATGGAACGAGCAGTACTTC. The encoded protein is CASTSSIAGWNEQYF.

The rearrangement joins TRBV9 to TRBJ2-5, with 8 bases fitting TRBD1. This CDR3 has 15 amino acids. The trim removed 0 bases at V and 5 bases at J, leaving 6 bases unmatched. Per germline, CDR1 SGDLS and CDR2 YYNGEE. The CDR3: CASSVATGDGETQYF. The CDR3 DNA reads as TGTGCCAGCAGCGTAGCGACAGGGGATGGGGAGACCCAGTACTTC.

This clone was recorded only once. The chain carries TRBV29-1 and TRBJ2-1; 14 nucleotides line up with TRBD2. Trimming cost V 6 bases and J 1 base; bases outside gene matches: 8. Germline CDR1 and CDR2: SQVTM and ANQGSEA. This CDR3 has 17 amino acids. For the CDR3, the DNA is TGCAGCGTGACCGGGACTAGCGGGAGTAAGTCCTACAATGAGCAGTTCTTC. It is translated as CSVTGTSGSKSYNEQFF.

This clone turned up a few times. The CDR3 DNA follows: TGTGCCAGCAGTGACTTGACTAGCAGATATACGCAGTATTTT. Its protein product is CASSDLTSRYTQYF. J is TRBJ2-3 and V is TRBV28, with 7 positions matching TRBD2. The CDR3 runs to 14 residues. The V segment lost 5 bases and the J segment 7 bases; nucleotides outside the gene matches: 9. Germline V CDR1 and CDR2: MDHEN, SYDVKM.

This clone was found a few times. The rearrangement uses TRBV19 and TRBJ1-6; D unclear. This CDR3 contains 16 residues. V lost 0 bases, J lost 10 bases, and 16 bases lay in between. Germline assignment: CDR1 LNHDA and CDR2 SQIVND (reference sequence). CDR3 sequence (DNA): TGTGCCAGTAGTATAGACCCGGCAGGTTTCAACTCACCCCTCCACTTT. This translates into CASSIDPAGFNSPLHF.

The V gene is TRBV4-2, the J gene TRBJ1-6, with TRBD1 as a possible D gene (6 bases). V lost 1 base and J 10 bases, leaving 14 bases between the germline ends. Germline lookup yields CDR1 LGHNA and CDR2 YNFKEQ. This CDR3 region has 15 residues. This CDR3 is CASSQVEQGRSPLHF. CDR3 DNA sequence: TGTGCCAGCAGCCAAGTCGAACAGGGACGATCACCCCTCCACTTT.

The chain carries TRBV6-1 and TRBJ2-7, with TRBD2 as a possible D gene (6 bases). Trimming took off 2 bases at V and 3 bases at J, with 11 bases between the two ends. The CDR3 totals 14 residues. Looked up from germline, CDR1 is MNHNS and CDR2 is SASEGT. CDR3 nucleotides: TGTGCCAGCAGTGAAATTCCGACTAGCTACGAGCAGTACTTC. Protein: CASSEIPTSYEQYF.

The chain joins TRBV18 to TRBJ2-2; maybe TRBD1 (6 bases). V was shortened by 1 base and J by 3 bases, with 15 bases between the two germline ends. CDR3 length equals 17 residues. The germline CDR1 and CDR2 sequences are KGHSH and LQKENI. CDR3 protein: CASSPRINRADTGELFF. CDR3 bases: TGTGCCAGCTCACCACGTATCAACAGGGCTGACACCGGGGAGCTGTTTTTT.

The V call is TRBV29-1, the J call TRBJ1-1, with 7 positions matching TRBD1. This CDR3 has 12 amino acids. CDR1 SQVTM and CDR2 ANQGSEA come from the germline V gene. V was clipped by 7 bases and J by 1 base; unmatched bases: 3. The CDR3 bases are TGCAGCGACCGACAGGGGAACACTGAAGCTTTCTTT. The encoded protein is CSDRQGNTEAFF.

The chain carries TRBV5-6 and TRBJ2-1, with TRBD2 identical over 9 bases. This CDR3 contains 14 residues. V trimming: 2 bases; J trimming: 7 bases; junction bases outside the gene matches: 4. The germline gives CDR1 SGHDT, CDR2 YYEEEE. The CDR3 region has the DNA TGTGCCAGCAGCTTTGGACTAGCGATAAATGAGCAGTTCTTC. This gives the protein CASSFGLAINEQFF.

This clone was seen a single time. This chain uses TRBV19 with TRBJ1-3, with a possible D match to TRBD1 (5 bases). The length of the CDR3 is 12 residues. Looked up from germline, CDR1 is LNHDA and CDR2 is SQIVND (reference sequence). Between the trimmed V and J ends, which lost 8 bases and 7 bases, there was a span of 12 bases. The CDR3 protein is CASSTRGNTIYF. The CDR3 DNA follows: TGTGCCAGTTCCACCCGGGGGAACACCATATATTTT.

V is TRBV6-2 or TRBV6-3 and J is TRBJ2-1, with D maybe TRBD2 (5 bases). Trimming took off 4 bases at V and 4 bases at J, with 14 bases between the two ends. The CDR3 contains 15 residues. CDR1 MNHEY and CDR2 SVGEGT come from the germline V gene. In DNA, the CDR3 is TGTGCCAGCAGTTGGAGCGTGGGAGAGTACAATGAGCAGTTCTTC. This translates into CASSWSVGEYNEQFF.

This chain links TRBV29-1 with TRBJ1-1, with a weak D call TRBD1 (6 bases). Germline V lookup: CDR1 SQVTM, CDR2 ANQGSEA. Trimming took off 6 bases at V and 2 bases at J, with 16 bases between the two ends. There are 14 residues in the CDR3. CDR3 DNA: TGCAGCGTCGCCCTTTCGACAGGAAACACTGAAGCTTTCTTT. It codes for CSVALSTGNTEAFF.

The V and J genes are TRBV7-9 and TRBJ2-1, with a weak D call TRBD2 (5 bases). The V and J ends lost 4 bases and 7 bases respectively, with 14 bases between them. CDR3 length: 14 residues. The germline gives CDR1 SEHNR, CDR2 FQNEAQ (reference sequence). The CDR3 loop reads CASSSRDRPNEQFF. CDR3 bases: TGTGCCAGCAGCTCCCGGGATCGCCCGAATGAGCAGTTCTTC.

The V call is TRBV6-1, the J call TRBJ2-1, with TRBD2 matching 9 bases. The germline V gene encodes CDR1 MNHNS and CDR2 SASEGT. The J segment lost 6 bases and the V segment lost 1 base, leaving 4 bases of the junction unmatched. The CDR3 is made up of 15 amino acids. The CDR3 sequence is CASSEVAGDFNEQFF. CDR3 bases: TGTGCCAGCAGTGAAGTAGCGGGAGATTTCAATGAGCAGTTCTTC.

In its sample, this clone was seen a few times. The rearrangement uses TRBV29-1 and TRBJ2-7; TRBD1 matches at 8 bases. The CDR3 extends over 12 amino acids. Germline assignment: CDR1 SQVTM and CDR2 ANQGSEA. Germline trimming cut 4 bases from V and 4 bases from J; bases unmatched to any gene: 3. The CDR3 region has the DNA TGCAGCGTTGCAGGGGGCTTTTACGAGCAGTACTTC. Translating it yields CSVAGGFYEQYF.

V and J are TRBV27 and TRBJ1-1; maybe TRBD1 (6 bases). Between the trimmed V and J ends, which lost 0 bases and 1 base, there was a span of 12 bases. Germline V gene lookup returns CDR1 MNHEY and CDR2 SMNVEV (reference sequence). The CDR3 contains 16 residues. In DNA, the CDR3 is TGTGCCAGCAGTTTATCATCAGGGGCCCAGAACACTGAAGCTTTCTTT. It specifies CASSLSSGAQNTEAFF.

The rearrangement uses TRBV10-2 and TRBJ1-1; 7 bases align to TRBD1. Losses at the gene ends were 5 bases for V and 5 bases for J; bases not matched to a gene: 2. The germline gives CDR1 WSHSY, CDR2 SAAADI. The CDR3 spans 12 residues. CDR3 bases: TGCGCCAGCAGTACAGGGGCGACTGAAGCTTTCTTT. It specifies CASSTGATEAFF.